This T cell receptor beta chain was captured by sequencing in a study of T-cell reconstitution after alpha-beta-depleted transplantation in children. For TCRbeta, the library was prepared with unique molecular identifiers. TCRdb passed the PCR reads through MiXCR, listing each CDR3 protein once. The repertoire holds around 370,000 distinct CDR3 sequences, with around a tenth as singletons. V was pared by 4 bases and J by 4 bases, with 3 bases of the junction left unmatched. The CDR3 is 14 residues long. Germline assignment: CDR1 MNHEY and CDR2 SMNVEV (reference sequence). The TCR was taken from a human donor who donated a stem cell graft to a child with acute lymphoblastic leukemia. The sequencing used PBMCs from the stem cell graft donor, collected from the stem cell graft. This chain joins TRBV27 and TRBJ1-1; 10 nucleotides agree with TRBD1. The CDR3 protein is CASSSRQGATEAFF. The CDR3 bases are TGTGCCAGCAGTTCACGACAGGGGGCCACTGAAGCTTTCTTT.